A single sample gave rise to the 28 T cell receptor beta chains below, sequenced in a study of blood T cells in healthy people across ages. The second PCR ran about 6 to 12 cycles with a sample-barcoded 5' primer and J-beta primers. MiXCR, applied by TCRdb to the 5' RACE reads, yields one record per CDR3 protein. The sample gives approximately 1,700,000 distinct CDR3 sequences, around 42% of which show up once; 20% to 25% is in the top ten. The sample comprised blood. The receptors derive from a human donor in good health.

The chain carries TRBV7-2 and TRBJ2-1; D is undetermined. The CDR3 extends over 12 amino acids. Germline loops: CDR1 SGHTA, CDR2 FQGNSA. Trimming shortened V by 5 bases and J by 6 bases, and 8 bases separated the two germline ends. CDR3 bases: TGTGCCAGCAGCCAAGGCATCAATGAGCAGTTCTTC. Translation: CASSQGINEQFF. The full variable domain, its missing parts supplied by reference TRBV7-2 and TRBJ2-1, is GAGVSQSPSNKVTEKGKDVELRCDPISGHTALYWYRQSLGQGLEFLIYFQGNSAPDKSGLPSDRFSAERTGGSVSTLTIQRTQQEDSAVYLCASSQGINEQFFGPGTRLTVL.

The chain has TRBV3-1 and TRBJ1-2, with D uncertain. The germline CDR1 and CDR2 sequences are LGHDT and YNNKEL (reference sequence). This CDR3 has 11 residues. Trimming left V 2 bases short and J 5 bases short, with 3 bases between. DNA for the CDR3: TGTGCCAGCAGCCAATTTTATGGCTACACCTTC. Translation: CASSQFYGYTF.

This clonotype turned up a few times. This chain connects TRBV2 to TRBJ2-5; 7 positions match TRBD2. V shed 0 bases and J 4 bases; nucleotides not matched to a gene: 5. Germline V gives CDR1 SNHLY, CDR2 FYNNEI. The CDR3 sequence is 15 residues long. The CDR3 DNA follows: TGTGCCAGCAGTGAAGCAGTATCGGGGGGAGAGACCCAGTACTTC. This translates into CASSEAVSGGETQYF.

The gene calls are TRBV5-1 and TRBJ2-5; 9 nucleotides agree with TRBD2. CDR3 length: 16 residues. V lost 4 bases and J lost 2; bases outside the gene matches: 9. The germline V gene has CDR1 SGHRS and CDR2 YFSETQ. The CDR3 bases are TGCGCCAGCAGCCTTAGACTAGCGGAAAAACAAGAGACCCAGTACTTC. It yields the protein CASSLRLAEKQETQYF.

This clonotype was detected a few times. This chain joins TRBV5-1 and TRBJ2-1, with a weak D call TRBD1 (7 bases). V lost 3 bases to trimming and J lost 15 bases, with 25 bases between them. Germline V gives CDR1 SGHRS, CDR2 YFSETQ. This CDR3 region has 15 residues. This CDR3 reads CASSSGDSTLYTGFF. In DNA, the CDR3 is TGCGCCAGCAGCTCGGGGGACAGCACACTCTATACAGGGTTCTTC.

This clonotype appeared a few times. The J gene is TRBJ2-5, the V gene TRBV21-1; the D call in the table, TRBD2, was not verified against the DNA. The assigned J gene may be wrong: the sequence end matches TRBJ2-7 better. TRBV21-1 is a listed pseudogene. The CDR3 contains 14 residues. The CDR3 protein is CASSPGTRLPEQYF. The CDR3 DNA reads TGTGCCAGCAGCCCCGGGACTAGGCTGCCCGAGCAGTACTTC.

J is TRBJ2-5 and V is TRBV7-3; tentatively, D is TRBD1 or TRBD2 (5 bases each). V lost 5 bases to trimming and J lost 2 bases, with 18 bases between them. The CDR3 contains 16 residues. Germline V gene sequence: CDR1 SGHTA, CDR2 FQGTGA. CDR3 nucleotides: TGTGCCAGCAGCCCCGGAACCGGGACGTATCAAGAGACCCAGTACTTC. Protein sequence: CASSPGTGTYQETQYF. Combining the CDR3 with reference TRBV7-3 and TRBJ2-5 gives the whole variable domain GAGVSQTPSNKVTEKGKYVELRCDPISGHTALYWYRQSLGQGPEFLIYFQGTGAADDSGLPNDRFFAVRPEGSVSTLKIQRTERGDSAVYLCASSPGTGTYQETQYFGPGTRLLVL.

There are a few counts of this clonotype. The chain uses TRBV4-3 and TRBJ1-2; unclear D gene. The germline V gene encodes CDR1 LGHNA and CDR2 YSLEER. Trimming removed 2 bases at V and 5 bases at J, with 15 bases between. This CDR3 has 15 residues. The chain's CDR3 is CASSQHLLDSYGYTF. In DNA form, the CDR3 reads TGCGCCAGCAGCCAACATCTGCTGGATTCGTATGGCTACACCTTC.

This chain joins TRBV5-6 and TRBJ1-1; D uncertain. This CDR3 is built from 16 residues. Germline CDR1 SGHDT, CDR2 YYEEEE. The germline V and J ends were trimmed by 4 bases and 1 base, with 17 bases remaining between them. The CDR3 here is CASSPFGLVWNTEAFF. CDR3 DNA sequence: TGTGCCAGCAGCCCCTTCGGCCTAGTCTGGAACACTGAAGCTTTCTTT.

The genes are TRBV4-2 and TRBJ2-3, with 9 bases identical to TRBD2. Germline assignment: CDR1 LGHNA and CDR2 YNFKEQ. V lost 0 bases and J lost 3; bases outside the gene matches: 4. The CDR3 has 16 residues. Written as DNA, the CDR3 is TGTGCCAGCAGCCAAGATCTAGCGGGGAGAACAGATACGCAGTATTTT. Protein sequence: CASSQDLAGRTDTQYF.

A single count supports this clonotype. The chain couples TRBV10-3 to TRBJ2-3; no clear D. CDR1 and CDR2 (germline): ENHRY, SYGVKD. Trimming pared 5 bases from V and 6 bases from J, leaving 15 bases between. CDR3 size: 14 residues. In DNA, the CDR3 is TGTGCCATCAGTCTAGAGAAAAGCAGGGATACGCAGTATTTT. It codes for CAISLEKSRDTQYF.

The gene calls are TRBV7-2 and TRBJ2-5; D is perhaps TRBD2 (6 bases). The germline V gene has CDR1 SGHTA and CDR2 FQGNSA. Trimming took off 7 bases at V and 4 bases at J, with 16 bases between the two ends. The CDR3 loop spans 14 amino acids. The CDR3 region is CASTHRAGSETQYF. DNA of the CDR3: TGTGCCAGCACCCACCGTGCGGGATCAGAGACCCAGTACTTC.

This clonotype has only a few counts. V usage is TRBV5-6 and J usage is TRBJ1-2, with 8 bases lining up with TRBD1. CDR1 is SGHDT and CDR2 is YYEEEE in the germline V gene. The CDR3 has 14 residues. J gave up 8 bases and V 0 bases, and 6 bases lay outside the gene matches. The CDR3 nucleotides read TGTGCCAGCAGCTTGGTGGGACAGGACGGCGGCTACACCTTC. This translates into CASSLVGQDGGYTF.

This chain connects TRBV12-3 or TRBV12-4 to TRBJ1-6; D ambiguous. The V gene lost 2 bases and the J gene lost 8 bases, with 10 bases spanning the gap. The CDR3 totals 14 residues. The CDR3 region has the DNA TGTGCCAGCAGTTTAAGATCCTTATATTCACCCCTCCACTTT. This sequence encodes CASSLRSLYSPLHF.

This clonotype has ten or more counts. The rearrangement links TRBV5-1 to TRBJ2-1, with D perhaps matching TRBD1 (5 bases). The V end lost 3 bases, the J end lost 0 bases, and 10 bases lay between the germline ends. This CDR3 is 15 amino acids long. Germline CDR1 is SGHRS and CDR2 is YFSETQ. The CDR3 DNA is TGCGCCAGCAGCTATGACAGTAACTCCTACAATGAGCAGTTCTTC. Translated: CASSYDSNSYNEQFF.

The V and J genes are TRBV5-1 and TRBJ2-6; weak D call: TRBD1 (6 bases). V was trimmed by 0 bases and J by 1 base, leaving 14 bases between them. Germline V gene sequence: CDR1 SGHRS, CDR2 YFSETQ. There are 18 residues in the CDR3. Written as DNA, the CDR3 is TGCGCCAGCAGCTTGGGGGCAGGGGAATTTTCTGGGGCCAACGTCCTGACTTTC. Encoded protein: CASSLGAGEFSGANVLTF.

This rearrangement joins TRBV6-5 to TRBJ1-5; no reliable D call. Deletions cut 0 bases from V and 11 bases from J, with 20 bases between. The V gene's germline CDR1 is MNHEY and CDR2 SVGAGI. This CDR3 region has 16 residues. The CDR3 DNA reads TGTGCCAGCAGTTACTCGAGTCGGACGGTTTCGGGAGCCCAGCATTTT. This codes for CASSYSSRTVSGAQHF.

The rearrangement joins TRBV27 to TRBJ1-5; 8 positions agree with TRBD1. This CDR3 is 14 amino acids long. J gave up 5 bases and V 6 bases, and 6 bases lay outside the gene matches. Looked up from germline, CDR1 is MNHEY and CDR2 is SMNVEV (reference sequence). CDR3 DNA sequence: TGTGCCAGCAGAAAGCAGGGGGCGCATCAGCCCCAGCATTTT. Translated: CASRKQGAHQPQHF.

In its sample, this clonotype was seen a few times. V usage is TRBV20-1 and J usage is TRBJ2-7, with a tentative D call TRBD1 (5 bases). This CDR3 is built from 14 residues. Germline lookup yields CDR1 DFQATT and CDR2 SNEGSKA (reference sequence). The V gene lost 3 bases and the J gene lost 6 bases, with 18 bases spanning the gap. The CDR3 loop reads CSASRATTAAEQYF. The CDR3, as DNA: TGCAGTGCTAGCAGGGCAACTACCGCGGCCGAGCAGTACTTC.

V usage is TRBV6-6 and J usage is TRBJ2-3; 12 positions agree with TRBD2. This CDR3 spans 15 amino acids. The junction had 16 bases not matched to a gene; V was cut back by 10 bases and J by 11 bases. The germline CDR1 and CDR2 sequences are MNHNY and SVGAGI (reference sequence). DNA of the CDR3: TGTGCCACCAGGGCTAGCGGGGGGGCACAGTACAAGCAGTATTTT. Translation gives CATRASGGAQYKQYF.

This clonotype was counted only a few times. This sequence joins TRBV29-1 and TRBJ1-2; unclear D gene. The CDR3 sequence is 14 residues long. CDR1 is SQVTM and CDR2 is ANQGSEA in the germline V gene. Trimming took 0 bases from V and 2 from J, leaving 10 bases between them. The CDR3 region has the DNA TGCAGCGTTGAAGATCCTCGGCAGAACTATGGCTACACCTTC. This codes for CSVEDPRQNYGYTF.

J is TRBJ1-2 and V is TRBV7-2; D not certain. This CDR3 region has 15 residues. Per germline, CDR1 SGHTA and CDR2 FQGNSA. Trimming stripped 5 bases from V and 0 bases from J, with 13 bases between. The CDR3 nucleotides are TGTGCCAGCAGCCCCCCCCGGATAGCTAACTATGGCTACACCTTC. Its protein is CASSPPRIANYGYTF.

This clonotype was seen only a few times. The rearrangement joins TRBV7-2 to TRBJ2-3, with D tentatively TRBD2 (5 bases). This CDR3 has 16 amino acids. Germline CDR1 reads SGHTA; CDR2 reads FQGNSA. Trimming left V 6 bases short and J 4 bases short, with 20 bases between. The CDR3 loop is CASSLTRGFRADTQYF. For the CDR3, the DNA is TGTGCCAGCAGTTTAACCCGGGGTTTTAGGGCAGATACGCAGTATTTT.

The chain recombines TRBV15 with TRBJ2-5; D remains ambiguous. Germline V lookup: CDR1 LNHNV, CDR2 YYDKDF (reference sequence). The CDR3 runs 13 residues. V lost 0 bases, J lost 5 bases, and 7 bases lay in between. For the CDR3, the DNA is TGTGCCACCAGCAGAGAAAGGGTGGAGACCCAGTACTTC. Translated: CATSRERVETQYF.

The sample holds a few counts of this clonotype. The rearrangement uses TRBV3-1 and TRBJ2-1, with 10 bases lining up with TRBD2. Losses at the gene ends were 5 bases for V and 5 bases for J; bases not matched to a gene: 9. This CDR3 has 16 amino acids. CDR1 and CDR2 (germline): LGHDT, YNNKEL (reference sequence). The CDR3: CASSTTTSGANNEQFF. For the CDR3, the DNA is TGTGCCAGCAGCACGACCACTAGCGGGGCCAACAATGAGCAGTTCTTC.

This clonotype was counted a few times. CDR3 in amino acids: CSARNGYTF. DNA of the CDR3: TGCAGTGCTAGAAATGGCTACACCTTC. The V gene is TRBV20-1, the J gene TRBJ1-2; D gene uncertain. The germline CDR1 and CDR2 sequences are DFQATT and SNEGSKA (reference sequence). The ends were cut back, 2 bases at V and 6 bases at J, with 1 base in the middle. CDR3 size: 9 residues.

The chain is built from TRBV6-2 or TRBV6-3 and TRBJ2-2, with a possible D match to TRBD2 (5 bases). Germline CDR1 MNHEY, CDR2 SVGEGT. This CDR3 spans 13 amino acids. V was clipped by 5 bases and J by 6 bases, with 10 bases between them. Here the CDR3 DNA reads TGTGCCAGCAGTAGGCGGGTTGCCGGGGAGCTGTTTTTT. Its translation: CASSRRVAGELFF.

J is TRBJ1-5 and V is TRBV20-1; the D is unclear. V lost 6 bases to trimming and J lost 0 bases, with 9 bases between them. This CDR3 has 13 amino acids. Per the germline V gene, CDR1 is DFQATT and CDR2 is SNEGSKA (reference sequence). CDR3 residues: CSASYDSNQPQHF. In DNA, the CDR3 is TGCAGTGCCTCGTATGATAGCAATCAGCCCCAGCATTTT.